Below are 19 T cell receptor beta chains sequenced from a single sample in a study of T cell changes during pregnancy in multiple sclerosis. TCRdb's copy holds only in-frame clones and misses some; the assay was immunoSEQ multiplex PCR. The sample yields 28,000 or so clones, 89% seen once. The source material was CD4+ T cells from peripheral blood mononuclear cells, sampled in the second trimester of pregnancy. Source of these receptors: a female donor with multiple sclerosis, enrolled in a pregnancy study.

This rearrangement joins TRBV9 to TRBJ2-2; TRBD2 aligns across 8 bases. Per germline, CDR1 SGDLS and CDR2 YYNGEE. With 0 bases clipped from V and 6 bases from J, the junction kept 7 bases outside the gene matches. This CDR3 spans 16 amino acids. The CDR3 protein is CASSVGGLDGAGELFF. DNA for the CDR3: TGTGCCAGCAGCGTAGGGGGACTAGATGGGGCCGGGGAGCTGTTTTTT. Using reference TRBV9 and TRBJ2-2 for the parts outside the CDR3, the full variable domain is DSGVTQTPKHLITATGQRVTLRCSPRSGDLSVYWYQQSLDQGLQFLIQYYNGEERAKGNILERFSAQQFPDLHSELNLSSLELGDSALYFCASSVGGLDGAGELFFGEGSRLTVL.

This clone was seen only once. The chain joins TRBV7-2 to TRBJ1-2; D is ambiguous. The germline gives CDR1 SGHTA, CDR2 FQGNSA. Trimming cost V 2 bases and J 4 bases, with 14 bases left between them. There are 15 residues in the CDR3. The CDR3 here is CASSLYGWPPYGYTF. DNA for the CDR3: TGTGCCAGCAGCTTATACGGGTGGCCCCCCTATGGCTACACCTTC.

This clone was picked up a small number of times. DNA for the CDR3: TGCAGCGTTGAAGAAGGGGCCCTCACAGATACGCAGTATTTT. Its protein product is CSVEEGALTDTQYF. The genes are TRBV29-1 and TRBJ2-3, with D possibly being TRBD1 (5 bases). Germline V lookup: CDR1 SQVTM, CDR2 ANQGSEA. V lost 0 bases and J 2 bases, leaving 9 bases between the germline ends. This CDR3 has 14 residues.

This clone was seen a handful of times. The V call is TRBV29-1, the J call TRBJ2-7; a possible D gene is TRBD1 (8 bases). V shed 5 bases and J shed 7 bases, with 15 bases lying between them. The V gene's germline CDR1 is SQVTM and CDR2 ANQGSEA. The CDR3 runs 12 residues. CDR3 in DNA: TGCAGCGTTTCGGACAGGGAGGGTGAGCAGTACTTC. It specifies CSVSDREGEQYF.

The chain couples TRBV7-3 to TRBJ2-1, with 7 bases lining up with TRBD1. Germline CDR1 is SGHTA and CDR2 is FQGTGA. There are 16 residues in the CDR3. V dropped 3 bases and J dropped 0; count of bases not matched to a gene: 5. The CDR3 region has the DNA TGTGCCAGCAGCTTCAGAGGGACAGCCTCCTACAATGAGCAGTTCTTC. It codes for CASSFRGTASYNEQFF.

CDR3 sequence: CSAGGIAEAFF. The CDR3 DNA follows: TGCAGTGCCGGCGGGATCGCTGAAGCTTTCTTT. The genes are TRBV20-1 and TRBJ1-1; D unresolved. Looked up from germline, CDR1 is DFQATT and CDR2 is SNEGSKA (reference sequence). Trimming cost V 6 bases and J 6 bases, with 11 bases left between them. CDR3 length equals 11 residues.

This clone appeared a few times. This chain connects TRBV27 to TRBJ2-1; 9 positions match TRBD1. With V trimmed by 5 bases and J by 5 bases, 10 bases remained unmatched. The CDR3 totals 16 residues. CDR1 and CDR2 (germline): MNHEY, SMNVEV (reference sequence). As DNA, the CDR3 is TGTGCCAGCAGTGCCGACCGGACAGGGGTGGACAATGAGCAGTTCTTC. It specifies CASSADRTGVDNEQFF.

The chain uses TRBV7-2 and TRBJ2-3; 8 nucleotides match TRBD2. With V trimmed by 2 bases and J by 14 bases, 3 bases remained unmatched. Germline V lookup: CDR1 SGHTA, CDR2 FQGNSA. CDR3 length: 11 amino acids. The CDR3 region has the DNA TGTGCCAGCAGCTTACAGCGGGGGCTGTATTTT. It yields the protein CASSLQRGLYF.

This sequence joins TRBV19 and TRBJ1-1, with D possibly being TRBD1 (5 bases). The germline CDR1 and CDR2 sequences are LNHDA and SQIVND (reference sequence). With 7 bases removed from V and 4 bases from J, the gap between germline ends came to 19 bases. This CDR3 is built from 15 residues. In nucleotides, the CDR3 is TGTGCCAGTACCCCGACTTGGGGGAGGGCCACTGAAGCTTTCTTT. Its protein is CASTPTWGRATEAFF.

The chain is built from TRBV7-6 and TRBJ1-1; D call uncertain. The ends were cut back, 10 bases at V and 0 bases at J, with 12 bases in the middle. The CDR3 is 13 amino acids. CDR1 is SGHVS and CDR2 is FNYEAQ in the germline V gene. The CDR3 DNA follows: TGTGCCACCTCAATTGACTTGAACACTGAAGCTTTCTTT. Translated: CATSIDLNTEAFF.

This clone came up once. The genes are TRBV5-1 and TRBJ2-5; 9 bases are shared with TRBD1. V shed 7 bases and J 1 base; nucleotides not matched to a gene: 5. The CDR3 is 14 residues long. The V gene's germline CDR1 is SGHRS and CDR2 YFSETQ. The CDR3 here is CASRLQGAQETQYF. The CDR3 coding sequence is TGCGCCAGCCGCCTACAGGGGGCCCAAGAGACCCAGTACTTC.

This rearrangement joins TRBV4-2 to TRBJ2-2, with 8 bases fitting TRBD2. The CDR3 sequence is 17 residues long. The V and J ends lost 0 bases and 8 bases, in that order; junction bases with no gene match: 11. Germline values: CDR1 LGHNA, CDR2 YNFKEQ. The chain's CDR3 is CASSQDFRLAGSGELFF. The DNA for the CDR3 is TGTGCCAGCAGCCAAGATTTTCGGCTAGCGGGTTCTGGGGAGCTGTTTTTT.

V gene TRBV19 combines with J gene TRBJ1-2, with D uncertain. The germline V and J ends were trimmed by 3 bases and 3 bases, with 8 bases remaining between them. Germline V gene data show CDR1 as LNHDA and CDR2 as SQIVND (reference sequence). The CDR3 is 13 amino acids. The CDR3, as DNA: TGTGCCAGTAGTATTGGGCAGTACTATGGCTACACCTTC. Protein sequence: CASSIGQYYGYTF.

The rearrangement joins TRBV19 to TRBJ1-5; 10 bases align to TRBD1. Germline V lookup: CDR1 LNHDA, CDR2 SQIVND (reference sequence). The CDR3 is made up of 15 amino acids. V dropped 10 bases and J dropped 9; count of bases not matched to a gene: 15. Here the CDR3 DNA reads TGTGCCACCCCCCCGGGACAGGGGCGCTTTCGGCCCCAGCATTTT. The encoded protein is CATPPGQGRFRPQHF.

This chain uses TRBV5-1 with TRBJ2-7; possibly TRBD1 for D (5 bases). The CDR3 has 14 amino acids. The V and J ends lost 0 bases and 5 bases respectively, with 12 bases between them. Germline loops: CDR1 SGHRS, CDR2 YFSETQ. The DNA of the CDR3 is TGCGCCAGCAGCTTGGGCTGGGGCCGGGACGAGCAGTACTTC. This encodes CASSLGWGRDEQYF.

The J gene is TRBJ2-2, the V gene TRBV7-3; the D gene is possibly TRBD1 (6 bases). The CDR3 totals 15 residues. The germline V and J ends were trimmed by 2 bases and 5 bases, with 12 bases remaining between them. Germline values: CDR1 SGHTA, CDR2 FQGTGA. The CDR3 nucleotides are TGTGCCAGCAGCTTACAGGGGCCAGGGACCGGGGAGCTGTTTTTT. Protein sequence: CASSLQGPGTGELFF.

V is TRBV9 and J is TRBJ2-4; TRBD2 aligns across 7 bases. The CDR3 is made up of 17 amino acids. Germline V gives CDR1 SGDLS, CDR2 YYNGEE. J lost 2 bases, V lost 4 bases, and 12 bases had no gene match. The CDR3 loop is CASSLGLDSDTKNIQYF. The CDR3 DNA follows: TGTGCCAGCAGCCTAGGACTAGATTCTGATACCAAAAACATTCAGTACTTC.

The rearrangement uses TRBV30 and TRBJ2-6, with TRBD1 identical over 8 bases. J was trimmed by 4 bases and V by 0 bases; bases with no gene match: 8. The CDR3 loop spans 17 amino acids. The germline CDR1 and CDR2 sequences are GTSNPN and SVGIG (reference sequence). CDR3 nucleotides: TGTGCCTGGAGTGTCCCAGGGGGCCACTGGGGGGCCAACGTCCTGACTTTC. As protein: CAWSVPGGHWGANVLTF.

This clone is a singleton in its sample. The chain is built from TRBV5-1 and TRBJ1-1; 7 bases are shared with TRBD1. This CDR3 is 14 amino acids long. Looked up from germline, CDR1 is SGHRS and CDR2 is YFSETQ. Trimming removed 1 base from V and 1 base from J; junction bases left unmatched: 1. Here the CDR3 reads CASSLRTGNTEAFF. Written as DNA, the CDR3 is TGCGCCAGCAGCTTGAGGACAGGGAACACTGAAGCTTTCTTT.